The 28 T cell receptor beta chains below all came from one sample that was sequenced in a study of cytomegalovirus exposure and HLA in healthy donors. 13 Jbeta primers and 60 Vbeta primers were used for the PCR. The method was immunoSEQ multiplex PCR; TCRdb's version includes in-frame clones alone and lacks a portion of them. There are about 150,000 clones in the sample; roughly 70% occur only once, and around 1.9% lies in the top ten. Material for sequencing was PBMCs. Source of these receptors: a man in his thirties or forties in good health and CMV-seronegative.

V and J are TRBV15 and TRBJ1-2; D not resolved. V lost 0 bases and J 8 bases, leaving 13 bases between the germline ends. CDR3 size: 14 residues. Per the germline V gene, CDR1 is LNHNV and CDR2 is YYDKDF (reference sequence). CDR3 sequence reads: CATSREVASGGYTF. The CDR3 DNA follows: TGTGCCACCAGCAGAGAGGTGGCGAGCGGCGGCTACACCTTC.

V is TRBV28 and J is TRBJ2-1; D is possibly TRBD1 (5 bases). This CDR3 is built from 15 residues. Germline V gene lookup returns CDR1 MDHEN and CDR2 SYDVKM. With 6 bases removed from V and 5 bases from J, the gap between germline ends came to 17 bases. The CDR3 loop is CASSLTVVVDNEQFF. As DNA, the CDR3 is TGTGCCAGCAGCCTGACAGTAGTCGTCGACAATGAGCAGTTCTTC.

V gene TRBV23-1 combines with J gene TRBJ1-5; 7 nucleotides line up with TRBD1. TRBV23-1 is an ORF; its function is uncertain. V shed 0 bases and J 0 bases; nucleotides not matched to a gene: 14. The CDR3 extends over 20 amino acids. The CDR3 spells CASSQSKFDRAKYSNQPQHF. The CDR3 nucleotides are TGCGCCAGCAGTCAATCGAAATTTGACAGGGCGAAATATAGCAATCAGCCCCAGCATTTT.

The chain couples TRBV30 to TRBJ2-3; tentative D call: TRBD2 (6 bases). This CDR3 is 14 amino acids long. Germline CDR1 and CDR2: GTSNPN and SVGIG (reference sequence). V was shortened by 1 base and J by 2 bases, with 10 bases between the two germline ends. The CDR3 loop reads CAWSGRGSTDTQYF. The CDR3 DNA reads as TGTGCCTGGAGTGGGCGGGGATCCACAGATACGCAGTATTTT.

The chain joins TRBV25-1 to TRBJ1-6, with D possibly matching TRBD1 (5 bases). The V gene lost 8 bases and the J gene lost 0 bases, with 11 bases spanning the gap. The CDR3 extends over 15 amino acids. Germline V CDR1 and CDR2: MGHDK, SYGVNS. The CDR3 bases are TGTGCCAGCCAGAACAGGCTCTCCTATAATTCACCCCTCCACTTT. Translation: CASQNRLSYNSPLHF.

This chain uses TRBV18 with TRBJ1-1; D remains unclear. This CDR3 contains 14 residues. The V gene lost 3 bases and the J gene lost 3 bases, with 11 bases spanning the gap. Germline CDR1 is KGHSH and CDR2 is LQKENI. CDR3 loop: CASSPRQLDTEAFF. The CDR3 coding sequence is TGTGCCAGCTCACCTCGACAACTCGACACTGAAGCTTTCTTT.

V usage is TRBV19 and J usage is TRBJ2-1, with D unclear. The CDR3 runs to 15 residues. Germline V gene data show CDR1 as LNHDA and CDR2 as SQIVND (reference sequence). V was pared by 2 bases and J by 0 bases, with 8 bases between. Here the CDR3 DNA reads TGTGCCAGTAGTATAACCAGAAGCTCCTACAATGAGCAGTTCTTC. This translates into CASSITRSSYNEQFF.

This chain connects TRBV9 to TRBJ2-2; 10 bases line up with TRBD1. From germline, CDR1 is SGDLS and CDR2 YYNGEE. The CDR3 loop spans 17 amino acids. V shed 4 bases and J 5 bases; nucleotides not matched to a gene: 11. The CDR3 DNA reads TGTGCCAGCAGCCCCGCGCGCGGACAGGGGGTTACCGGGGAGCTGTTTTTT. Translated: CASSPARGQGVTGELFF.

This clone has only a few counts. This chain links TRBV10-3 with TRBJ1-2; no firm D call. The V gene lost 0 bases and the J gene lost 4 bases, with 6 bases spanning the gap. Germline V CDR1 and CDR2: ENHRY, SYGVKD. There are 13 residues in the CDR3. The CDR3, as DNA: TGTGCCATCAGTGAGTCGTACAGCTATGGCTACACCTTC. Translating gives CAISESYSYGYTF.

The table lists this clone with a count of one. The chain carries TRBV7-9 and TRBJ1-3, with a possible D match to TRBD1 (5 bases). Germline-derived CDR1 and CDR2 are SEHNR and FQNEAQ (reference sequence). V was pared by 5 bases and J by 8 bases, with 16 bases between. The CDR3 extends over 14 amino acids. This CDR3 reads CASSHRDGGDTIYF. The CDR3 bases are TGTGCCAGCAGCCACCGGGACGGGGGGGACACCATATATTTT.

The gene calls are TRBV7-7 and TRBJ2-7; TRBD1 agrees at 8 bases. This CDR3 region has 14 residues. The ends lost 5 bases at V and 4 bases at J; junction bases unmatched: 7. The germline gives CDR1 SSHAT, CDR2 FNYEAQ (reference sequence). This chain's CDR3 is CASSPGTGGYEQYF. The CDR3 nucleotides are TGTGCCAGCAGCCCCGGGACAGGAGGTTACGAGCAGTACTTC.

The table lists this clone with a few counts. The chain uses TRBV6-6 and TRBJ1-5; D gene uncertain. This CDR3 spans 13 amino acids. The V gene lost 7 bases and the J gene lost 6 bases, with 13 bases spanning the gap. Per the germline V gene, CDR1 is MNHNY and CDR2 is SVGAGI (reference sequence). CDR3 DNA: TGTGCCAGCACCCTGGTGGAGGTTCAGCCCCAGCATTTT. Translated: CASTLVEVQPQHF.

This chain connects TRBV18 to TRBJ1-6; maybe TRBD1 (5 bases). Germline values: CDR1 KGHSH, CDR2 LQKENI. Deletions cut 3 bases from V and 7 bases from J, with 10 bases between. This CDR3 comprises 14 residues. The CDR3 reads CASSPTAPNSPLHF. CDR3 DNA: TGTGCCAGCTCACCGACAGCCCCCAATTCACCCCTCCACTTT. Full variable domain (remainder filled in from reference TRBV18 and TRBJ1-6): NAGVMQNPRHLVRRRGQEARLRCSPMKGHSHVYWYRQLPEEGLKFMVYLQKENIIDESGMPKERFSAEFPKEGPSILRIQQVVRGDSAAYFCASSPTAPNSPLHFGNGTRLTVT.

This clone turned up a few times. The chain joins TRBV4-1 to TRBJ1-1; no firm D call. This CDR3 is 17 amino acids long. Germline-derived CDR1 and CDR2 are MGHRA and YSYEKL. Between the trimmed V and J ends, which lost 3 bases and 3 bases, there was a span of 20 bases. CDR3 nucleotide sequence: TGCGCCAGCAGCCAGACACTGTTGCGGGCCCCATACACTGAAGCTTTCTTT. Translated: CASSQTLLRAPYTEAFF.

This chain connects TRBV29-1 to TRBJ1-5; no clear D. The CDR3 contains 13 residues. Germline V lookup: CDR1 SQVTM, CDR2 ANQGSEA. Trimming took 4 bases from V and 0 from J, leaving 7 bases between them. Here the CDR3 DNA reads TGCAGCGTTGGGGAGGATAGCAATCAGCCCCAGCATTTT. It specifies CSVGEDSNQPQHF. The full variable domain, completed using reference TRBV29-1 and TRBJ1-5, is SAVISQKPSRDICQRGTSLTIQCQVDSQVTMMFWYRQQPGQSLTLIATANQGSEATYESGFVIDKFPISRPNLTFSTLTVSNMSPEDSSIYLCSVGEDSNQPQHFGDGTRLSIL.

The chain couples TRBV28 to TRBJ2-6; 10 nucleotides align to TRBD2. Germline trimming cut 6 bases from V and 2 bases from J; bases unmatched to any gene: 7. CDR3 length equals 17 residues. The germline CDR1 and CDR2 sequences are MDHEN and SYDVKM. Here the CDR3 reads CASSHTSGGAGANVLTF. The DNA of the CDR3 is TGTGCCAGCAGCCACACCAGCGGGGGGGCTGGGGCCAACGTCCTGACTTTC.

The chain employs TRBV30 and TRBJ1-1; 7 nucleotides align to TRBD1. V lost 3 bases and J lost 5; bases outside the gene matches: 6. The germline gives CDR1 GTSNPN, CDR2 SVGIG (reference sequence). This CDR3 is 13 amino acids long. In nucleotides, the CDR3 is TGTGCCTGGAGGCCCACAGGGGTGACTGAAGCTTTCTTT. Residues: CAWRPTGVTEAFF.

The chain couples TRBV7-2 to TRBJ2-7; D possibly corresponds to TRBD2 (7 bases). V lost 5 bases and J 7 bases, leaving 15 bases between the germline ends. The CDR3 has 13 amino acids. Germline loops: CDR1 SGHTA, CDR2 FQGNSA. The CDR3 is CASSGRGASEQYF. In DNA, the CDR3 is TGTGCCAGCAGCGGGAGGGGGGCGAGTGAGCAGTACTTC.

The chain recombines TRBV29-1 with TRBJ2-1, with a tentative D call TRBD2 (5 bases). The V gene lost 6 bases and the J gene lost 3 bases, with 15 bases spanning the gap. The CDR3 is made up of 14 amino acids. CDR1 SQVTM and CDR2 ANQGSEA come from the germline V gene. The CDR3 DNA is TGCAGCGTCGATCAAACCGGGGACTACAATGAGCAGTTCTTC. Translated, it gives CSVDQTGDYNEQFF.

The chain carries TRBV2 and TRBJ2-7; possible D gene TRBD2, 5 bases. CDR1 and CDR2 (germline): SNHLY, FYNNEI. The ends were cut back, 7 bases at V and 4 bases at J, with 14 bases in the middle. The CDR3 has 13 amino acids. The CDR3 spells CASTMDGLYEQYF. DNA for the CDR3: TGTGCCAGCACCATGGACGGACTGTACGAGCAGTACTTC. The complete variable domain, with remaining parts taken from reference TRBV2 and TRBJ2-7, reads EPEVTQTPSHQVTQMGQEVILRCVPISNHLYFYWYRQILGQKVEFLVSFYNNEISEKSEIFDDQFSVERPDGSNFTLKIRSTKLEDSAMYFCASTMDGLYEQYFGPGTRLTVT.

In DNA form, the CDR3 reads TGCAGCGCCTACAGGGGGCACACTGAAGCTTTCTTT. It encodes CSAYRGHTEAFF. V and J are TRBV29-1 and TRBJ1-1; 9 positions agree with TRBD1. From germline, CDR1 is SQVTM and CDR2 ANQGSEA. CDR3 size: 12 residues. With V trimmed by 7 bases and J by 3 bases, 3 bases remained unmatched. Using reference TRBV29-1 and TRBJ1-1 for the parts outside the CDR3, the full variable domain is SAVISQKPSRDICQRGTSLTIQCQVDSQVTMMFWYRQQPGQSLTLIATANQGSEATYESGFVIDKFPISRPNLTFSTLTVSNMSPEDSSIYLCSAYRGHTEAFFGQGTRLTVV.

This clone was seen more than once but under ten times. The chain joins TRBV19 to TRBJ1-1; 8 bases align to TRBD1. The length of the CDR3 is 16 residues. Trimming cost V 5 bases and J 2 bases; bases outside gene matches: 10. In germline, CDR1 is LNHDA, CDR2 SQIVND (reference sequence). CDR3 coding DNA: TGTGCCAGTAGTCTTATCCCGACAGGGGCCAACACTGAAGCTTTCTTT. Protein: CASSLIPTGANTEAFF.

The rearrangement links TRBV18 to TRBJ1-1, with 10 bases that match TRBD1. The germline V gene encodes CDR1 KGHSH and CDR2 LQKENI. This CDR3 region has 16 residues. V was pared by 0 bases and J by 2 bases, with 3 bases of the junction left unmatched. The CDR3 coding sequence is TGTGCCAGCTCACCACCCGGGACAGGGGTTAACACTGAAGCTTTCTTT. Its translation: CASSPPGTGVNTEAFF.

Notes on this clone: An end of the junction differs from the germline gene, which may be a read error. This chain uses TRBV30 with TRBJ2-5, with a possible D match to TRBD1 (6 bases). CDR1 and CDR2 from the germline V gene are GTSNPN and SVGIG (reference sequence). There are 13 residues in the CDR3. This CDR3 reads CAWTTKPRTVLDF. CDR3 DNA: TGTGCCTGGACAACTAAACCCAGGACAGTCTTGGACTTC.

This rearrangement joins TRBV7-5 to TRBJ1-4. TRBV7-5 is reported as a pseudogene. The CDR3 has 14 amino acids. Here the CDR3 reads CVGEERGANEKLFF. The DNA of the CDR3 is TGTGTCGGGGAGGAACGAGGTGCTAATGAAAAACTGTTTTTT.

This rearrangement joins TRBV15 to TRBJ1-5; 8 bases fit TRBD1. Germline loops: CDR1 LNHNV, CDR2 YYDKDF (reference sequence). CDR3 length: 17 amino acids. V lost 1 base, J lost 1 base, and 6 bases stayed unmatched. CDR3 residues: CATSRGGQGWSNQPQHF. CDR3 DNA sequence: TGTGCCACCAGCAGAGGAGGACAGGGATGGAGCAATCAGCCCCAGCATTTT.

A word on this clone: Germline and junction disagree at one end, which may indicate a read error. V usage is TRBV19 and J usage is TRBJ1-4; no clear D gene. The CDR3 consists of 13 residues. The germline gives CDR1 LNHDA, CDR2 SQIVND (reference sequence). The CDR3 region is CATSGRRNEKLFF. CDR3 DNA sequence: TGTGCCACTAGTGGACGGAGGAATGAAAAACTGTTTTTT.

The chain joins TRBV5-1 to TRBJ1-1; D not certain. Germline CDR1 and CDR2: SGHRS and YFSETQ. CDR3 length equals 13 residues. V lost 0 bases to trimming and J lost 2 bases, with 5 bases between them. Here the CDR3 reads CASSLGSNTEAFF. CDR3 nucleotide sequence: TGCGCCAGCAGCTTGGGGAGTAACACTGAAGCTTTCTTT.